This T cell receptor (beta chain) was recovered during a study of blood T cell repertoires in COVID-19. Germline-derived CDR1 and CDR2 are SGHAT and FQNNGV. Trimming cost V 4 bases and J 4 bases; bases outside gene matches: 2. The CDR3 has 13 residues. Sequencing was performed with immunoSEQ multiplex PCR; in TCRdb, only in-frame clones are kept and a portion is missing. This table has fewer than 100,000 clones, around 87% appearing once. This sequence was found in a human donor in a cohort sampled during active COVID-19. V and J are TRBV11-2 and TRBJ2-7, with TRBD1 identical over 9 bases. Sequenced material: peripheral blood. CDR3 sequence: CASSWDRVYEQYF. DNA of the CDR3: TGTGCCAGCAGCTGGGACAGGGTTTACGAGCAGTACTTC.